The subject of this entry is one T cell receptor (beta chain). Its target is unknown. Terminally differentiated effector memory CD45RA+ cells were excluded from the naive CD8 cells, which were CD45RO-negative and positively selected for CCR7. The V end was cut by 7 bases, the J end by 4 bases, with 11 bases between. The germline CDR1 and CDR2 sequences are MNHNY and SVGAGI (reference sequence). This CDR3 comprises 13 residues. The data stem from a study of shared clonotypes between healthy human individuals. Overall study findings and caveats: Naive subsets tended to show greater estimated richness than memory subsets.

Only in-frame clones appear in the TCRdb table, and some are missing; sequencing was by immunoSEQ multiplex PCR. The data hold roughly 2.1 million clones, with approximately 94% observed a single time. Sequencing was carried out using naive CD8+ T cells from PBMCs. The rearrangement links TRBV6-6 to TRBJ1-5; D is uncertain. The receptor's source is a man between 18 and 35 years old in good health. Some clones in this sample may be carry-over from other donors' samples. The CDR3 protein is CASNPIGNQPQHF. Written as DNA, the CDR3 is TGTGCCAGCAATCCGATTGGGAATCAGCCCCAGCATTTT.